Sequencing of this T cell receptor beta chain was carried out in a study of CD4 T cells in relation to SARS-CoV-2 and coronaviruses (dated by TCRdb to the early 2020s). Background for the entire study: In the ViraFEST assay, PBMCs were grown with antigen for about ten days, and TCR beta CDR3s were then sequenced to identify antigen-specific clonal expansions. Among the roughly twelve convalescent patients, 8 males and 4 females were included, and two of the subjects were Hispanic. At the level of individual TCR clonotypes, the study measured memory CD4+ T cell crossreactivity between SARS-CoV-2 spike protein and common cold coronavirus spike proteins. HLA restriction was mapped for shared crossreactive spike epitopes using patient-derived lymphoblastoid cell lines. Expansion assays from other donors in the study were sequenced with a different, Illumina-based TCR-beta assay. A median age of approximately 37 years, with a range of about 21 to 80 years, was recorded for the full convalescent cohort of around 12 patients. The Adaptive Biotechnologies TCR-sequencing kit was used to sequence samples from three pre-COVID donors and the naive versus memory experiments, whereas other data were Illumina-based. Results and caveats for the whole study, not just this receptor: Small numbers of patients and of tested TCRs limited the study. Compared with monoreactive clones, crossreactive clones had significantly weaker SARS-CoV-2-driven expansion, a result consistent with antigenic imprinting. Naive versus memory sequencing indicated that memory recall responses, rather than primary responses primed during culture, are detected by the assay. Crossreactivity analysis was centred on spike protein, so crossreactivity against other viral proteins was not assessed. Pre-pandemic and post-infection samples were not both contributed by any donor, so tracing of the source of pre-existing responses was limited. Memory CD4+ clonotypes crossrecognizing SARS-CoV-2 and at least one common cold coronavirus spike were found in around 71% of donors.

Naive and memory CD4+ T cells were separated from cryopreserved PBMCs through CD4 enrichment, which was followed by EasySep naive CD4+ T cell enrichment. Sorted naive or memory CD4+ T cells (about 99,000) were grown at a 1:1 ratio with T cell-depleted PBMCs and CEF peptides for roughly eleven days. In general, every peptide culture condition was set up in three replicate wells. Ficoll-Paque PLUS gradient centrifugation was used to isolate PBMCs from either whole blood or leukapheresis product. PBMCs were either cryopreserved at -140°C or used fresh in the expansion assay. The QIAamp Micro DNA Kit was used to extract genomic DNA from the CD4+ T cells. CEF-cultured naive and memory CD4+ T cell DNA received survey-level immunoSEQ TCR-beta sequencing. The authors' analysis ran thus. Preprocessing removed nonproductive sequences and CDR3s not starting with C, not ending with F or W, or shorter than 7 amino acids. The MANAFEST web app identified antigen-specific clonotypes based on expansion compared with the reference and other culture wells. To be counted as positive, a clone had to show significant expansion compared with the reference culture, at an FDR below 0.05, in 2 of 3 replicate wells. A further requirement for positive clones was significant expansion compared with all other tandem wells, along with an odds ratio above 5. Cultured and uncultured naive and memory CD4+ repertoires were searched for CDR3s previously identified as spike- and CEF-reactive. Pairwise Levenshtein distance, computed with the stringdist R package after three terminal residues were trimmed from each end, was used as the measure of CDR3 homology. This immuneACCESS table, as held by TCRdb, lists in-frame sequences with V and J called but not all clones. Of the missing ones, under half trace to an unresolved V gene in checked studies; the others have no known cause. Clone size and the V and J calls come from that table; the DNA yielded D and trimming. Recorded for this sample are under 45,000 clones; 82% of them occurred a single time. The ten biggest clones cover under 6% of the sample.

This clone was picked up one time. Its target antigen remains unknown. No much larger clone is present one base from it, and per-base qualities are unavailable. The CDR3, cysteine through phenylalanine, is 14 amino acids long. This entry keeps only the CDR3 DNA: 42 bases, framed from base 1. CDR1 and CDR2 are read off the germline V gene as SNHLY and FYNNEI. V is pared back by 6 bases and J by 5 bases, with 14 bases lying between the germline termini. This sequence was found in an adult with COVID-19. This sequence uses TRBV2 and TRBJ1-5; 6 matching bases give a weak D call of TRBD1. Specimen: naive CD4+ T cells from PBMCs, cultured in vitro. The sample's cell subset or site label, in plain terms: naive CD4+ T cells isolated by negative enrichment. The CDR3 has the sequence CASSLGAGDQPQHF. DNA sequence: TGTGCCAGCAGCCTAGGGGCAGGGGATCAGCCCCAGCATTTT. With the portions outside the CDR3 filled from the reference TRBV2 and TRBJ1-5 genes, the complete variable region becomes EPEVTQTPSHQVTQMGQEVILRCVPISNHLYFYWYRQILGQKVEFLVSFYNNEISEKSEIFDDQFSVERPDGSNFTLKIRSTKLEDSAMYFCASSLGAGDQPQHFGDGTRLSIL.